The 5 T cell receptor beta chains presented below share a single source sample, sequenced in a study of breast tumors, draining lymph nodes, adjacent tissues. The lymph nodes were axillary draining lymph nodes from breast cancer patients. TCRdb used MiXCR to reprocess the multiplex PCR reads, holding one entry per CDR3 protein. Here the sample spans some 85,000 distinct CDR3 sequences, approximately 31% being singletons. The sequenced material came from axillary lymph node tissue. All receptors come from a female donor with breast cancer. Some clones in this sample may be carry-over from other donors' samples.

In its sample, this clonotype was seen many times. CDR3 DNA sequence: TGTGCCACCATCGGGACAGAGAACACCGGGGAGCTGTTTTTT. Protein sequence: CATIGTENTGELFF. V and J are TRBV12-3 or TRBV12-4 and TRBJ2-2; TRBD1 agrees at 7 bases. The junction had 6 bases not matched to a gene; V was cut back by 10 bases and J by 1 base. The CDR3 contains 14 residues.

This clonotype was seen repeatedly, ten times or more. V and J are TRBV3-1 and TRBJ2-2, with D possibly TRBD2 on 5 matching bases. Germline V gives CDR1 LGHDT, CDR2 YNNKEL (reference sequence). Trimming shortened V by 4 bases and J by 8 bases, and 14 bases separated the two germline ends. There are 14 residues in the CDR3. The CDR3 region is CASSRFGGEGELFF. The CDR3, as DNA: TGTGCCAGCAGCCGGTTCGGTGGGGAGGGGGAGCTGTTTTTT.

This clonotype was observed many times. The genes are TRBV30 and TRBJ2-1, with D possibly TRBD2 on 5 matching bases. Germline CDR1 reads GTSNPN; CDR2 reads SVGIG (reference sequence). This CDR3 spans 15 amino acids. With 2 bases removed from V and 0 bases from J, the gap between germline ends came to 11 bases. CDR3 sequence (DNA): TGTGCCTGGAGTCGGCAGCGGAGCTCCTACAATGAGCAGTTCTTC. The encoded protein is CAWSRQRSSYNEQFF.

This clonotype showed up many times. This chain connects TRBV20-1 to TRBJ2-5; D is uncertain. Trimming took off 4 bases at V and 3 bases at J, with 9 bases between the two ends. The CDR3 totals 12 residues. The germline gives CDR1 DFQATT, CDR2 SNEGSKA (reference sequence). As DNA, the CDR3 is TGCAGTGCTATCCCGGCAAAAGAGACCCAGTACTTC. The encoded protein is CSAIPAKETQYF.

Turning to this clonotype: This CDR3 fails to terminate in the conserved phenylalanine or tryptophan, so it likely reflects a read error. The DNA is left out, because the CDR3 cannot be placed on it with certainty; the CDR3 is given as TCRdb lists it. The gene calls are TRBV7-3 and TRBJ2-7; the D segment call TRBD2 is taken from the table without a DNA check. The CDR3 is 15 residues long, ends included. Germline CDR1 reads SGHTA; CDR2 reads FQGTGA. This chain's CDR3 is CASSQMPVAGGPLHL.